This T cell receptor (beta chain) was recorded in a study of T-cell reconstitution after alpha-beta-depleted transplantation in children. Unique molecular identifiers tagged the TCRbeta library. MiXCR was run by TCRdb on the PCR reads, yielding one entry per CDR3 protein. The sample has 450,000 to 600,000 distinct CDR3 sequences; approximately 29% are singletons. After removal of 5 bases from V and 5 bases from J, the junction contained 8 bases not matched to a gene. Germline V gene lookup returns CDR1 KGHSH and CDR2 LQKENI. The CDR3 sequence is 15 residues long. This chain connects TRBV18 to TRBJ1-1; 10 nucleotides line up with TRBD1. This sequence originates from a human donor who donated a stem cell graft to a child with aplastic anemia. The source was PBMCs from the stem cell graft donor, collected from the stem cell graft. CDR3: CASSGSLDRGTEAFF. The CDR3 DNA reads TGTGCCAGCTCAGGAAGCCTGGACAGGGGGACTGAAGCTTTCTTT.